Shown below are 27 T cell receptor beta chains from a single sample sequenced in a study of molecular identifiers for immune sequencing clone quantification. TCRdb redid the calling of the PCR reads with MiXCR, one entry per CDR3 protein. Of 35,000 or so distinct CDR3 sequences in the sample, about a fifth were seen once. The source material was naive CD8+ T cells from blood, with Jurkat cell RNA spiked in. Stated subset: FACS-sorted CD8+CD4-CCR7+CD45RA+ naive T cells. The receptors were gathered from a human donor in good health. Some libraries in this study had Jurkat cell RNA spiked in.

This clonotype was recorded many times. This rearrangement joins TRBV21-1 to TRBJ2-4; whether TRBD1, the table's D call, matches the DNA was not checked. TRBV21-1 is assigned pseudogene status. The CDR3 is 15 residues long. The CDR3 DNA reads as TGTGCCAGCAGCACTCAGGGGGCTTCCAAAAACATTCAGTACTTC. Protein product: CASSTQGASKNIQYF.

In this sample, this clonotype turned up many times. The chain joins TRBV19 to TRBJ2-3; D is undetermined. CDR1 LNHDA and CDR2 SQIVND come from the germline V gene (reference sequence). Trimming removed 7 bases from V and 4 bases from J, with 12 bases in between. The length of the CDR3 is 13 residues. The CDR3 sequence is CASKRALSDTQYF. In nucleotides, the CDR3 is TGTGCCAGTAAAAGAGCGTTATCAGATACGCAGTATTTT.

Turning to this clonotype: A much larger clone sits a single nucleotide away, making a read error possible. The chain has TRBV20-1 and TRBJ1-6; D possibly corresponds to TRBD1 (5 bases). The V gene's germline CDR1 is DFQATT and CDR2 SNEGSKA (reference sequence). The ends were cut back, 1 base at V and 1 base at J, with 17 bases in the middle. The CDR3 spans 18 residues. For the CDR3, the DNA is TGCAGTGCTAGAGGTCCGGCAGGGACGGGTTCCTATAATTCACCCCTCCACTTT. Translation: CSARGPAGTGSYNSPLHF.

This clonotype was counted many times. This chain connects TRBV20-1 to TRBJ1-2, with 8 bases fitting TRBD1. The CDR3 extends over 15 amino acids. Trimming cost V 0 bases and J 8 bases; bases outside gene matches: 11. Germline lookup yields CDR1 DFQATT and CDR2 SNEGSKA (reference sequence). The CDR3 DNA sequence: TGCAGTGCTAGAGATATAGACAGGGGAGCTTGGGGCTACACCTTC. Its translation: CSARDIDRGAWGYTF.

Judged by abundance, this clonotype is medium-sized. The J gene is TRBJ2-5, the V gene TRBV29-1, with D hard to call. V was shortened by 0 bases and J by 7 bases, with 9 bases between the two germline ends. The CDR3 length is 12 residues. The germline V gene encodes CDR1 SQVTM and CDR2 ANQGSEA. The CDR3 DNA sequence: TGCAGCGTTGAAGATCAATCAGGGACCCAGTACTTC. It is translated as CSVEDQSGTQYF.

This clonotype came up many times. The chain couples TRBV7-9 to TRBJ1-1, with 8 bases lining up with TRBD1. The V gene's germline CDR1 is SEHNR and CDR2 FQNEAQ (reference sequence). With 7 bases clipped from V and 1 base from J, the junction kept 8 bases outside the gene matches. The CDR3 is made up of 15 amino acids. CDR3: CASTATGASNTEAFF. The CDR3 bases are TGTGCCAGCACCGCGACAGGGGCTTCGAACACTGAAGCTTTCTTT.

This clonotype was detected ten times or more. The chain has TRBV6-2 or TRBV6-3 and TRBJ2-1; D call uncertain. V was shortened by 1 base and J by 8 bases, with 9 bases between the two germline ends. CDR1 and CDR2 (germline): MNHEY, SVGEGT. This CDR3 region has 13 residues. Here the CDR3 reads CASSYWPVDEQFF. CDR3 DNA sequence: TGTGCCAGCAGTTACTGGCCCGTAGATGAGCAGTTCTTC.

By share, this clonotype ranks as medium-sized. V usage is TRBV4-3 and J usage is TRBJ2-3; D is uncertain. Trimming stripped 0 bases from V and 0 bases from J, with 16 bases between. This CDR3 has 18 amino acids. CDR1 and CDR2 (germline): LGHNA, YSLEER. The CDR3 DNA reads TGCGCCAGCAGCCAAGATCCCTGGGAATACACTAGCACAGATACGCAGTATTTT. Protein: CASSQDPWEYTSTDTQYF.

This clonotype was observed a handful of times. The chain has TRBV4-1 and TRBJ1-2; 7 nucleotides align to TRBD1. Germline V lookup: CDR1 MGHRA, CDR2 YSYEKL. Unmatched junction bases numbered 11, after V lost 2 bases and J lost 2 bases. CDR3 length: 17 amino acids. The CDR3 protein is CASSQRDTGVGNYGYTF. In nucleotides, the CDR3 is TGCGCCAGCAGCCAACGGGACACAGGGGTTGGAAACTATGGCTACACCTTC.

The chain carries TRBV6-5 and TRBJ2-2; TRBD2 agrees at 13 bases. The germline V gene encodes CDR1 MNHEY and CDR2 SVGAGI. V trimming: 2 bases; J trimming: 2 bases; junction bases outside the gene matches: 8. CDR3 length: 19 amino acids. CDR3 sequence: CASSYTGLAGERNTGELFF. CDR3 nucleotides: TGTGCCAGCAGTTACACCGGACTAGCGGGGGAGAGAAACACCGGGGAGCTGTTTTTT.

This clonotype was seen ten or more times. The V call is TRBV7-8, the J call TRBJ2-3, with 12 nucleotides matching TRBD2. The CDR3 consists of 15 residues. With V trimmed by 8 bases and J by 2 bases, 5 bases remained unmatched. Germline CDR1 reads SGHVS; CDR2 reads FQNEAQ. The CDR3 loop is CASRWTSGVTDTQYF. CDR3 bases: TGTGCCAGCCGCTGGACTAGCGGGGTCACAGATACGCAGTATTTT. The full variable domain, with the rest looked up from reference TRBV7-8 and TRBJ2-3, is GAGVSQSPRYKVAKRGQDVALRCDPISGHVSLFWYQQALGQGPEFLTYFQNEAQLDKSGLPSDRFFAERPEGSVSTLKIQRTQQEDSAVYLCASRWTSGVTDTQYFGPGTRLTVL.

This clonotype was found many times. The chain carries TRBV13 and TRBJ2-3, with 9 positions matching TRBD1. There are 14 residues in the CDR3. Germline CDR1 PRHDT, CDR2 FYEKMQ (reference sequence). Trimming removed 3 bases from V and 8 bases from J; junction bases left unmatched: 6. The CDR3 region has the DNA TGTGCCAGCAGCTTGGGACAGGGCAGGGTTACGCAGTATTTT. Translated: CASSLGQGRVTQYF.

The genes are TRBV4-2 and TRBJ1-2; 7 positions agree with TRBD1. J lost 6 bases, V lost 4 bases, and 11 bases had no gene match. Germline assignment: CDR1 LGHNA and CDR2 YNFKEQ. There are 15 residues in the CDR3. DNA of the CDR3: TGTGCCAGCAGCCCATGGACAGGAGAGGTGGATGGCTACACCTTC. Encoded protein: CASSPWTGEVDGYTF.

As for this clonotype: This could be a read error, since a much larger clone is one nucleotide away. The chain is built from TRBV6-2 or TRBV6-3 and TRBJ2-2; TRBD2 matches at 12 bases. The CDR3 length is 20 residues. Germline V CDR1 and CDR2: MNHEY, SVGEGT. The CDR3 bases are TGTGCCAGCAGTTACTCGATTTGGGCTAGCGGGAGGGCCGCTGGCGGGGGGCTGTTTTTT. It is translated as CASSYSIWASGRAAGGGLFF.

Regarding this clonotype: This may arise from a read error, as a much more abundant clone is one base away. The chain uses TRBV30 and TRBJ2-5, with no clear D. Germline V gives CDR1 GTSNPN, CDR2 SVGIG (reference sequence). The CDR3 runs to 12 residues. The CDR3 region is CAWSQTQEIQYF. The CDR3 DNA sequence: TGTGCCTGGAGTCAAACGCAAGAGATCCAGTACTTC.

Note on this clonotype: A much larger clonotype is one base distant, so this may be a read error. The gene calls are TRBV4-3 and TRBJ1-2, with TRBD1 identical over 7 bases. Germline CDR1 and CDR2: LGHNA and YSLEER. V lost 4 bases and J lost 5; bases outside the gene matches: 10. This CDR3 is 15 amino acids long. This CDR3 is CASSRSEGTVYGYTF. CDR3 coding DNA: TGCGCCAGCAGCCGGAGTGAGGGGACAGTTTATGGCTACACCTTC.

In this sample, this clonotype turned up many times. The chain combines TRBV12-3 or TRBV12-4 with TRBJ2-3; unclear D gene. The ends were cut back, 5 bases at V and 0 bases at J, with 15 bases in the middle. CDR3 length equals 16 residues. CDR3 coding DNA: TGTGCCAGCAGTCCGCCGACTCGCCAAAGCACAGATACGCAGTATTTT. This sequence encodes CASSPPTRQSTDTQYF.

A note on this clonotype: A much larger clone lies one base from this, so it may be a read error. This is likely a read error, given that the CDR3 carries no conserved phenylalanine or tryptophan at its end. V gene TRBV6-5 combines with J gene TRBJ2-2, with TRBD1 identical over 7 bases. V dropped 7 bases and J dropped 0; count of bases not matched to a gene: 5. Germline CDR1 and CDR2: MNHEY and SVGAGI. The CDR3 has 15 residues. The CDR3 sequence: CASTLGGANTGELFL. In DNA form, the CDR3 reads TGTGCCAGCACCTTAGGGGGCGCGAACACCGGGGAGCTGTTTCTT.

The sample holds many counts of this clonotype. The rearrangement links TRBV4-2 to TRBJ1-3; a possible D gene is TRBD1 (5 bases). V gave up 0 bases and J gave up 2 bases, with 17 bases separating them. Germline values: CDR1 LGHNA, CDR2 YNFKEQ. This CDR3 contains 18 residues. CDR3 region: CASSQDLAGYKAGNTIYF. The CDR3 DNA follows: TGTGCCAGCAGCCAAGATTTGGCAGGGTATAAGGCTGGAAACACCATATATTTT.

This chain links TRBV27 with TRBJ2-5; weak D call: TRBD1 (7 bases). The CDR3 spans 17 residues. In germline, CDR1 is MNHEY, CDR2 SMNVEV (reference sequence). With 6 bases removed from V and 1 base from J, the gap between germline ends came to 21 bases. The CDR3 here is CASSPTGGGGLQETQYF. The CDR3 DNA is TGTGCCAGCAGCCCAACGGGCGGAGGGGGCCTCCAAGAGACCCAGTACTTC.

The chain combines TRBV5-6 with TRBJ1-5, with D perhaps matching TRBD1 (5 bases). The CDR3 extends over 17 amino acids. Looked up from germline, CDR1 is SGHDT and CDR2 is YYEEEE. The V and J ends lost 7 bases and 0 bases respectively, with 20 bases between them. The CDR3 DNA is TGTGCCAGCGGCCTACAGACAGATTACTATAGCAATCAGCCCCAGCATTTT. Its protein product is CASGLQTDYYSNQPQHF.

This clonotype was counted many times. The chain has TRBV7-6 and TRBJ1-4; D ambiguous. CDR1 SGHVS and CDR2 FNYEAQ come from the germline V gene. Trimming left V 1 base short and J 4 bases short, with 7 bases between. The CDR3 is 14 amino acids. CDR3 residues: CASSLGQINEKLFF. The CDR3 region has the DNA TGTGCCAGCAGCTTAGGCCAGATTAATGAAAAACTGTTTTTT.

This clonotype was seen many times. The genes are TRBV5-4 and TRBJ2-5; D remains ambiguous. CDR1 and CDR2 (germline): SGHNT, YYREEE (reference sequence). This CDR3 has 12 residues. The V and J ends lost 3 bases and 1 base respectively, with 4 bases between them. The CDR3 protein is CASSSSQETQYF. The CDR3 DNA reads TGTGCCAGCAGCTCCAGCCAAGAGACCCAGTACTTC.

This clonotype was picked up many times. The chain employs TRBV30 and TRBJ2-5; TRBD2 matches at 8 bases. The V segment lost 4 bases and the J segment 2 bases; nucleotides outside the gene matches: 6. The CDR3 covers 14 residues. Looked up from germline, CDR1 is GTSNPN and CDR2 is SVGIG (reference sequence). The CDR3 DNA reads TGTGCCTGGACCCTAACTAGCGGACAAGAGACCCAGTACTTC. Translation gives CAWTLTSGQETQYF.

This clonotype was seen repeatedly, ten times or more. The genes are TRBV7-9 and TRBJ2-3, with D possibly matching TRBD1 (6 bases). This CDR3 spans 19 amino acids. Trimming took off 5 bases at V and 1 base at J, with 25 bases between the two ends. CDR1 is SEHNR and CDR2 is FQNEAQ in the germline V gene (reference sequence). The CDR3 DNA reads as TGTGCCAGCAGCCATCCGTTCGAACCCGGGACATCCGGCACAGATACGCAGTATTTT. Translated, it gives CASSHPFEPGTSGTDTQYF. Together with reference TRBV7-9 and TRBJ2-3, the CDR3 gives the full variable domain: DTGVSQNPRHKITKRGQNVTFRCDPISEHNRLYWYRQTLGQGPEFLTYFQNEAQLEKSRLLSDRFSAERPKGSFSTLEIQRTEQGDSAMYLCASSHPFEPGTSGTDTQYFGPGTRLTVL.

There are a few counts of this clonotype. This rearrangement joins TRBV5-6 to TRBJ1-4; no clear D gene. The CDR3 runs to 15 residues. Looked up from germline, CDR1 is SGHDT and CDR2 is YYEEEE. Trimming pared 4 bases from V and 0 bases from J, leaving 10 bases between. CDR3 sequence reads: CASSAGSATNEKLFF. The CDR3 coding sequence is TGTGCCAGCAGCGCCGGATCCGCAACTAATGAAAAACTGTTTTTT.

V is TRBV28 and J is TRBJ2-7; the D gene is possibly TRBD2 (5 bases). Between the trimmed V and J ends, which lost 6 bases and 2 bases, there was a span of 14 bases. Germline assignment: CDR1 MDHEN and CDR2 SYDVKM. This CDR3 comprises 14 residues. Here the CDR3 reads CASRQWTGTYEQYF. CDR3 DNA: TGTGCCAGCAGACAATGGACTGGGACCTACGAGCAGTACTTC.